Listed here are 6 T cell receptor beta chains from one sample, sequenced in a study of blood T cells in healthy people across ages. It was with a sample-barcoded 5' primer and a J-beta primer mix that a second PCR of roughly 6 to 12 cycles was run. TCRdb re-derived calls from the 5' RACE reads in MiXCR, one entry per CDR3 protein. The table includes around 1,800,000 distinct CDR3 sequences, roughly two fifths detected once. Source material: blood. These receptor sequences come from a human donor in good health.

There are a few counts of this clonotype. V gene TRBV2 combines with J gene TRBJ2-3; D ambiguous. This CDR3 is 14 amino acids long. Per germline, CDR1 SNHLY and CDR2 FYNNEI. V shed 3 bases and J shed 2 bases, with 9 bases lying between them. The CDR3 DNA is TGTGCCAGCAGTGAGGGCACGAACACAGATACGCAGTATTTT. As protein: CASSEGTNTDTQYF.

There are a few counts of this clonotype. The chain is built from TRBV20-1 and TRBJ2-7, with D perhaps TRBD1 (6 bases). Germline CDR1 is DFQATT and CDR2 is SNEGSKA (reference sequence). V was clipped by 6 bases and J by 1 base, with 19 bases between them. The CDR3 runs 15 residues. CDR3 bases: TGCAGTGCCCCCCAGGGGTTACCTTTTTCCTACGAGCAGTACTTC. Its translation: CSAPQGLPFSYEQYF.

The chain is built from TRBV10-3 and TRBJ2-2; no definite D call. CDR1 is ENHRY and CDR2 is SYGVKD in the germline V gene. The CDR3 extends over 13 amino acids. Trimming removed 11 bases from V and 7 bases from J, with 17 bases in between. CDR3 bases: TGTGCCGTCAACCACCTAGACATCGGGGAGCTGTTTTTT. It translates to CAVNHLDIGELFF.

In its sample, this clonotype was seen a few times. V gene TRBV21-1 combines with J gene TRBJ2-1; no check of the table's D call, TRBD1, against the DNA was made. TRBV21-1 is reported as a pseudogene. CDR3 size: 17 residues. The CDR3 region has the DNA TGTGCCAGCAGCTTTGACAGGGCGCCCACAGGGGGTAATGAGCAGTTCTTC. The encoded protein is CASSFDRAPTGGNEQFF.

The chain carries TRBV19 and TRBJ1-5; D gene uncertain. The germline gives CDR1 LNHDA, CDR2 SQIVND (reference sequence). V shed 9 bases and J shed 3 bases, with 18 bases lying between them. The CDR3 loop spans 15 amino acids. The CDR3: CASSNEKISNQPQHF. The CDR3 DNA sequence: TGTGCCAGCTCAAATGAGAAAATTTCCAATCAGCCCCAGCATTTT.

This clonotype was recorded at least ten times. Here the CDR3 reads CATELAGARREQFF. DNA for the CDR3: TGTGCCACCGAACTAGCGGGGGCTCGACGTGAGCAGTTCTTC. The V and J genes are TRBV6-6 and TRBJ2-1; 11 nucleotides align to TRBD2. The CDR3 runs 14 residues. V lost 10 bases, J lost 9 bases, and 11 bases stayed unmatched. The germline CDR1 and CDR2 sequences are MNHNY and SVGAGI (reference sequence).